This TCR beta chain comes out of a study of CD8+ T cells in alopecia areata. In each case, RNA was isolated and then reverse transcribed into cDNA as the sequencing template. The method was immunoSEQ multiplex PCR; TCRdb's version includes in-frame clones alone and lacks a portion of them. The repertoire includes 130,000 to 150,000 clones, about nine tenths of them detected once, and about 15% sits in the top ten. Individuals with alopecia areata gave both lesional scalp punch biopsies and peripheral blood for collection. Cell sorting on a FACSAria was used to separate CD4+ and CD8+ T cells from the PBMCs. The sequence was obtained from a human donor with alopecia areata. Specimen: CD8+ T cells sorted from blood, collected at week 0.

The DNA of the CDR3 is TGCGCCAGCAGCCAAGGAAGATCACTCCTCGCCGGTGCGCAGTATTTT. This encodes CASSQGRSLLAGAQYF. The chain combines TRBV4-1 with TRBJ2-3; D remains unclear. V gave up 1 base and J gave up 10 bases, with 21 bases separating them. Germline loops: CDR1 MGHRA, CDR2 YSYEKL. This CDR3 is 16 amino acids long.